The subject of this entry is one T cell receptor beta chain. Its specificity is not known. The repertoire was sequenced with immunoSEQ multiplex PCR; TCRdb's copy has only in-frame clones and lacks some. This sample has fewer than 200,000 clones, with about nine tenths found just once. After removal of 5 bases from V and 4 bases from J, the junction contained 2 bases not matched to a gene. This CDR3 is built from 15 residues. Per the germline V gene, CDR1 is KGHSH and CDR2 is LQKENI. This sample was included in a study of cytomegalovirus exposure and HLA in healthy donors. Study findings and constraints: Rare TCR sequences dominated, though some public TCRs recurred in many donors. First-cohort TCR clusters tended to co-occur in the roughly 120 validation repertoires, a later analysis found. 150 to 200 TCR beta chains were listed as cytomegalovirus-associated.

The sample taken for sequencing was PBMCs. The rearrangement joins TRBV18 to TRBJ2-3; 14 nucleotides agree with TRBD2. This clonotype was obtained from a man aged 18 to 35 in good health and CMV-seropositive. CDR3 protein: CASSSGLAGADTQYF. DNA for the CDR3: TGTGCCAGCTCATCGGGACTAGCGGGAGCAGATACGCAGTATTTT.